The 5 T cell receptor beta chains below were found in one sample sequenced in a study of PD-L1 blockade in urothelial cancer. Stated time point: peripheral blood 6 weeks after treatment start. The assay was immunoSEQ multiplex PCR, and TCRdb's table has in-frame clones only and misses some. The sample carries nearly 50,000 clones, about 85% recorded once. Source: PBMCs, taken around atezolizumab (anti-PD-L1) treatment. Receptors originate from a man over 45 with urothelial cancer.

The chain combines TRBV30 with TRBJ1-1, with D perhaps matching TRBD1 (6 bases). The germline gives CDR1 GTSNPN, CDR2 SVGIG (reference sequence). Between the trimmed V and J ends, which lost 2 bases and 2 bases, there was a span of 12 bases. This CDR3 spans 14 amino acids. CDR3 amino acids: CAWSIAGVNTEAFF. DNA of the CDR3: TGTGCCTGGAGTATAGCAGGGGTTAACACTGAAGCTTTCTTT.

This sequence joins TRBV4-3 and TRBJ2-3, with D maybe TRBD2 (6 bases). CDR3 length: 15 residues. Germline lookup yields CDR1 LGHNA and CDR2 YSLEER. Trimming pared 1 base from V and 3 bases from J, leaving 11 bases between. The CDR3 nucleotides are TGCGCCAGCAGCCAAGCGGGAGCAGTGACAGATACGCAGTATTTT. As protein: CASSQAGAVTDTQYF.

This chain uses TRBV2 with TRBJ2-2, with TRBD2 as a possible D gene (6 bases). Deletions cut 0 bases from V and 5 bases from J, with 10 bases between. CDR1 is SNHLY and CDR2 is FYNNEI in the germline V gene. The CDR3 contains 15 residues. CDR3 coding DNA: TGTGCCAGCAGTGAAGCGGGAGGTCATACCGGGGAGCTGTTTTTT. Amino acids: CASSEAGGHTGELFF.

This clone occurred once. Sequence at one end of the junction differs from germline and may be a read error. The chain couples TRBV7-7 to TRBJ2-3, with 10 bases fitting TRBD1. Germline V lookup: CDR1 SSHAT, CDR2 FNYEAQ (reference sequence). This CDR3 has 15 amino acids. In DNA form, the CDR3 reads TGTGCTAGCAGCCGGGGGACAGGGGCCACAGATACGCAGTATTTT. Its translation: CASSRGTGATDTQYF.

This chain links TRBV7-9 with TRBJ1-2; TRBD1 is a possible D gene (6 bases). Germline-derived CDR1 and CDR2 are SEHNR and FQNEAQ (reference sequence). The CDR3 has 14 residues. The V and J ends lost 5 bases and 6 bases respectively, with 16 bases between them. Written as DNA, the CDR3 is TGTGCCAGCAGCCCGGGATCCTACAGGGATGGCTACACCTTC. Translation: CASSPGSYRDGYTF.